Below are 10 T cell receptor beta chains sequenced from a single sample in a study of graft-versus-host responses after intestinal transplantation. The assay was immunoSEQ multiplex PCR, and TCRdb's table has in-frame clones only and misses some. The table shows roughly 23,000 clones, with more than 85% occurring only once. The sample consisted of PBMCs, taken around 38 days after intestinal transplant. Receptor source: a human patient who received an intestinal transplant, so some T cells may come from the graft donor.

The V gene is TRBV5-4, the J gene TRBJ2-7; 12 bases are shared with TRBD2. V lost 5 bases to trimming and J lost 0 bases; unmatched junction nucleotides: 12. CDR1 SGHNT and CDR2 YYREEE come from the germline V gene (reference sequence). CDR3 length: 18 residues. CDR3: CASSFPGLAGGSSYEQYF. CDR3 bases: TGTGCCAGCAGTTTTCCGGGACTAGCGGGCGGGAGCTCCTACGAGCAGTACTTC.

The V and J genes are TRBV19 and TRBJ2-1, with D tentatively TRBD2 (6 bases). Trimming removed 4 bases from V and 3 bases from J, with 7 bases in between. Per the germline V gene, CDR1 is LNHDA and CDR2 is SQIVND (reference sequence). There are 13 residues in the CDR3. CDR3 protein: CASSTSDYNEQFF. CDR3 nucleotides: TGTGCCAGTAGTACTAGCGACTACAATGAGCAGTTCTTC.

This chain joins TRBV9 and TRBJ2-7, with D possibly called TRBD1 or TRBD2 (5 bases each). This CDR3 is built from 14 residues. V was clipped by 4 bases and J by 6 bases, with 17 bases between them. Germline V gene data show CDR1 as SGDLS and CDR2 as YYNGEE. CDR3 protein: CASSPAQYGAEQYF. CDR3 coding DNA: TGTGCCAGCAGCCCCGCCCAATACGGGGCCGAGCAGTACTTC. Together with reference TRBV9 and TRBJ2-7, the CDR3 gives the full variable domain: DSGVTQTPKHLITATGQRVTLRCSPRSGDLSVYWYQQSLDQGLQFLIQYYNGEERAKGNILERFSAQQFPDLHSELNLSSLELGDSALYFCASSPAQYGAEQYFGPGTRLTVT.

The genes are TRBV27 and TRBJ1-5, with D possibly matching TRBD1 (5 bases). V was shortened by 0 bases and J by 4 bases, with 19 bases between the two germline ends. Germline values: CDR1 MNHEY, CDR2 SMNVEV (reference sequence). The CDR3 consists of 18 residues. The chain's CDR3 is CASSLSSRGPTINQPQHF. The CDR3 bases are TGTGCCAGCAGTTTATCGTCGAGGGGCCCGACAATTAATCAGCCCCAGCATTTT.

This chain joins TRBV21-1 and TRBJ2-3; the table's D call of TRBD2 was not tested on the DNA. TRBV21-1 is a listed pseudogene. This CDR3 is 16 amino acids long. CDR3 in amino acids: CASTRRTSGGTDTQYF. In DNA, the CDR3 is TGTGCCAGCACCAGACGGACTAGCGGAGGCACAGATACGCAGTATTTT.

Notes on this clone: Distinct nucleotide sequences in the sample also encode this CDR3. The chain combines TRBV11-2 with TRBJ2-1, with D unresolved. This CDR3 is built from 16 residues. The germline CDR1 and CDR2 sequences are SGHAT and FQNNGV. V was shortened by 1 base and J by 3 bases, with 13 bases between the two germline ends. Here the CDR3 DNA reads TGTGCCAGCAGCTTAGGGAGTGGGATACTCTACAATGAGCAGTTCTTC. It translates to CASSLGSGILYNEQFF. The complete variable domain, with remaining parts taken from reference TRBV11-2 and TRBJ2-1, reads EAGVAQSPRYKIIEKRQSVAFWCNPISGHATLYWYQQILGQGPKLLIQFQNNGVVDDSQLPKDRFSAERLKGVDSTLKIQPAKLEDSAVYLCASSLGSGILYNEQFFGPGTRLTVL.

The rearrangement uses TRBV28 and TRBJ1-3, with D uncertain. The CDR3 has 14 residues. V lost 4 bases, J lost 4 bases, and 11 bases lay in between. CDR1 and CDR2 (germline): MDHEN, SYDVKM. CDR3 bases: TGTGCCAGCAGTTGGGGAGCCGTCGGAAACACCATATATTTT. Its protein product is CASSWGAVGNTIYF.

The rearrangement uses TRBV30 and TRBJ1-4; D possibly corresponds to TRBD1 (6 bases). V was cut by 5 bases and J by 4 bases, with 8 bases left in between. The CDR3 sequence is 12 residues long. CDR1 is GTSNPN, CDR2 SVGIG, per germline (reference sequence). CDR3 in DNA: TGTGCCTGGGACAGGTATAATGAAAAACTGTTTTTT. Its translation: CAWDRYNEKLFF.

Details on this clone: The junction and the germline gene differ at one end; a read error may be behind it. This chain joins TRBV6-1 and TRBJ1-5, with unresolved D. The CDR3 covers 14 residues. CDR1 MNHNS and CDR2 SASEGT come from the germline V gene. The CDR3 DNA sequence: TGTGCCTGCAGTGAAGGTACCGCGAATCAGCCCCAGCATTTT. Amino acid sequence: CACSEGTANQPQHF.

The chain is built from TRBV28 and TRBJ2-4; the D gene is possibly TRBD1 (6 bases). The CDR3 is 18 residues long. Germline values: CDR1 MDHEN, CDR2 SYDVKM. Trimming shortened V by 2 bases and J by 2 bases, and 19 bases separated the two germline ends. CDR3 nucleotide sequence: TGTGCCAGCAGTTTAAGAGTTGGGGGCGATTTATCCAAAAACATTCAGTACTTC. Encoded protein: CASSLRVGGDLSKNIQYF.